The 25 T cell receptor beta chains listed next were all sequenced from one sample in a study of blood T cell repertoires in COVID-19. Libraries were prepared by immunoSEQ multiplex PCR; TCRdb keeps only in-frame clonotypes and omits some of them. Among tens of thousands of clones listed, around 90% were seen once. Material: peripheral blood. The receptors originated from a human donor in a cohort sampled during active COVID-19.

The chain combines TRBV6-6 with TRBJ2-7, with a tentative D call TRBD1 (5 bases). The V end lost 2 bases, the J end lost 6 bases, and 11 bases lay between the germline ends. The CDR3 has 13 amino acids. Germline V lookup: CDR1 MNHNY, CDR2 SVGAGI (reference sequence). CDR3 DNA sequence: TGTGCCAGCAGTTACGGGCAGGGTGGCGAGCAGTACTTC. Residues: CASSYGQGGEQYF.

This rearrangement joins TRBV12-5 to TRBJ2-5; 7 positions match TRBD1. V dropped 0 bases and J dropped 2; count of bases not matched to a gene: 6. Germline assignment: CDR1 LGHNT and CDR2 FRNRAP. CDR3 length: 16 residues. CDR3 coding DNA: TGTGCTAGTGGTTTGGTACTGGGGACAGCGCAAGAGACCCAGTACTTC. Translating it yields CASGLVLGTAQETQYF.

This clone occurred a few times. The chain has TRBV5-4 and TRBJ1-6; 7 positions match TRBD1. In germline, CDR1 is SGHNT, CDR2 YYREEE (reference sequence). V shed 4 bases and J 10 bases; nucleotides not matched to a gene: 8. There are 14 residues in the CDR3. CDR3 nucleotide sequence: TGTGCCAGCAGCGACAGGGAGGTTAGCTCACCCCTCCACTTT. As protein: CASSDREVSSPLHF.

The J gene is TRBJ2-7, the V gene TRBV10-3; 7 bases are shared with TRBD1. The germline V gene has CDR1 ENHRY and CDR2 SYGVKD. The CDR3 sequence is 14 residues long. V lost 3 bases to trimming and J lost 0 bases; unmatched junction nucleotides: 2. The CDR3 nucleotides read TGTGCCATCAGTGACGGGACAGTCTCCTACGAGCAGTACTTC. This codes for CAISDGTVSYEQYF.

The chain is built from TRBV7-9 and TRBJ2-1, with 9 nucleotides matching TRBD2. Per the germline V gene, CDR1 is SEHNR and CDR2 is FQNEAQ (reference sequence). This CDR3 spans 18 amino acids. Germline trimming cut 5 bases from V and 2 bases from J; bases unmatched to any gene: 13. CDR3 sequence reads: CASSKGEGLAPTYNEQFF. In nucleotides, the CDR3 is TGTGCCAGCAGCAAAGGGGAAGGACTAGCGCCTACCTACAATGAGCAGTTCTTC. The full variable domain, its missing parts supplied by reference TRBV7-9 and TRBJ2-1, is DTGVSQNPRHKITKRGQNVTFRCDPISEHNRLYWYRQTLGQGPEFLTYFQNEAQLEKSRLLSDRFSAERPKGSFSTLEIQRTEQGDSAMYLCASSKGEGLAPTYNEQFFGPGTRLTVL.

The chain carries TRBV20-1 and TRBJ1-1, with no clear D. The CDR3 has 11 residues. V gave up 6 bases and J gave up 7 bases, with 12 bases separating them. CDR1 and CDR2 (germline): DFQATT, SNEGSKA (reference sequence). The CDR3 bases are TGCAGTGCCAGCGGGTGGAATGAAGCTTTCTTT. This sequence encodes CSASGWNEAFF.

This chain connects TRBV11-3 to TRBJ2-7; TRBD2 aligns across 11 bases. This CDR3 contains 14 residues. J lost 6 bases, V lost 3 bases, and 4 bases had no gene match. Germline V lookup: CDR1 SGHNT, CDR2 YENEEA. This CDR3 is CASSFPGLAVEQYF. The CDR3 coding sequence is TGTGCCAGCAGCTTCCCGGGACTAGCGGTCGAGCAGTACTTC.

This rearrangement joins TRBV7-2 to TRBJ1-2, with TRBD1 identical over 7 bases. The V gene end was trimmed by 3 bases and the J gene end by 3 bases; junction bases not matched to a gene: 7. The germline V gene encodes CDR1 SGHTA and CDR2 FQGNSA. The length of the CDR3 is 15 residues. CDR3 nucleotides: TGTGCCAGCAGCTTCAAAGCTACAGGGGACTATGGCTACACCTTC. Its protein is CASSFKATGDYGYTF.

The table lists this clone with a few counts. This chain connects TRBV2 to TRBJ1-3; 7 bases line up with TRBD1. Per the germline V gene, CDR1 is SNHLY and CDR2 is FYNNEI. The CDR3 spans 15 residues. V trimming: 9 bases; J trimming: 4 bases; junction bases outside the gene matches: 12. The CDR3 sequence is CARAPDRAGGNTIYF. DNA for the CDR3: TGTGCCAGAGCCCCTGACAGGGCGGGAGGAAACACCATATATTTT.

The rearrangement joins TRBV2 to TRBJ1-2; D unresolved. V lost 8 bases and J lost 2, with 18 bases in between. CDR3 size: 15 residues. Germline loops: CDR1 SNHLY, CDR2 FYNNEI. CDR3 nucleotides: TGTGCCAGCCGGGAGACCCGACTTACGAACTATGGCTACACCTTC. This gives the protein CASRETRLTNYGYTF.

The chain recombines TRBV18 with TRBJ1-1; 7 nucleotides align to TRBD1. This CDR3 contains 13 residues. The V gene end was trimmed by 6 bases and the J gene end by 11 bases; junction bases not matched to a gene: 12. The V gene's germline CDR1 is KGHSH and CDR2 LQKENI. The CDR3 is CASSPGTEFSAFF. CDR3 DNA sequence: TGTGCCAGCTCCCCCGGGACAGAGTTTAGCGCTTTCTTT.

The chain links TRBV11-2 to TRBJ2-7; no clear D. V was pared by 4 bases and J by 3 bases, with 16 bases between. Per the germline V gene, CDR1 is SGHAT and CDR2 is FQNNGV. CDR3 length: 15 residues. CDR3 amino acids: CASSSSYRGDYEQYF. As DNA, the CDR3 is TGTGCCAGCAGCTCCTCCTACCGCGGAGACTACGAGCAGTACTTC.

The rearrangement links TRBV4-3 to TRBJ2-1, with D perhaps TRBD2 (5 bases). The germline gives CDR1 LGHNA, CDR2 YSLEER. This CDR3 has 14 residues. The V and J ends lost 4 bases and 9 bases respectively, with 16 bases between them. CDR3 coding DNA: TGCGCCAGCAGCCCCCAGTTTGCGGGCGGTGAGCAGTTCTTC. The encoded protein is CASSPQFAGGEQFF.

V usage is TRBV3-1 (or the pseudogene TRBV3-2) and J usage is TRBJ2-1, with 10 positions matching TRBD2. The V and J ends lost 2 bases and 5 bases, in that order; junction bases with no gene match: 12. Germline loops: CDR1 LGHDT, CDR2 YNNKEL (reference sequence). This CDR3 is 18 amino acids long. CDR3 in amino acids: CASSQSVASGSIHNEQFF. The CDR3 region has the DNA TGTGCCAGCAGCCAAAGCGTGGCTAGCGGGAGTATCCACAATGAGCAGTTCTTC.

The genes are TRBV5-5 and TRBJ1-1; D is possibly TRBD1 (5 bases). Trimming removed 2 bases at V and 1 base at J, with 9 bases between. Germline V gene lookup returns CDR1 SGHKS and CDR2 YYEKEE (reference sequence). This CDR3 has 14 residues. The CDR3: CASSLQDPNTEAFF. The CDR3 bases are TGTGCCAGCAGCTTACAGGACCCGAACACTGAAGCTTTCTTT.

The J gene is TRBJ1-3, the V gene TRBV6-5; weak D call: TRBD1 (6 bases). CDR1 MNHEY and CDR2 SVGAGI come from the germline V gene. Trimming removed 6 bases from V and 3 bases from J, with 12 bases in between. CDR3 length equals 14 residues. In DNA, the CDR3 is TGTGCCAGCAGATCACAGGGTAGTGGAAACACCATATATTTT. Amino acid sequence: CASRSQGSGNTIYF.

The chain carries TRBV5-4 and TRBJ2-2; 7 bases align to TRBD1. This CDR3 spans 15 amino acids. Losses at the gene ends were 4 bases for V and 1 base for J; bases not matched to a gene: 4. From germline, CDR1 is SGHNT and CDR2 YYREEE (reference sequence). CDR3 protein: CASSKGQQNTGELFF. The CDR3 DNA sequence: TGTGCCAGCAGCAAGGGACAGCAGAACACCGGGGAGCTGTTTTTT.

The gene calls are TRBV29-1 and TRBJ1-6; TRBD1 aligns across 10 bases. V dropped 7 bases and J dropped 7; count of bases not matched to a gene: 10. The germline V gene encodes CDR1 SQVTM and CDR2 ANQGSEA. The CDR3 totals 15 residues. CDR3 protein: CSARTGGDWNSPLHF. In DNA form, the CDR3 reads TGCAGCGCCCGGACAGGGGGAGATTGGAATTCACCCCTCCACTTT.

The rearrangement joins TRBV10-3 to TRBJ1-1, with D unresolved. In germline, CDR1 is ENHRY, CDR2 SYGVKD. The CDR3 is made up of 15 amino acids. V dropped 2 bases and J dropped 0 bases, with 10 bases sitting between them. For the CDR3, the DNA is TGTGCCATCAGTGAGGGCCGAAATATGAACACTGAAGCTTTCTTT. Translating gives CAISEGRNMNTEAFF.

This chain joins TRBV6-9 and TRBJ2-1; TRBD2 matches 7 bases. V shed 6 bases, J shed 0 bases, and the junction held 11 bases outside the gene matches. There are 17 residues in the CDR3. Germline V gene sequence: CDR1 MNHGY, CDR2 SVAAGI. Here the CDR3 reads CASRETAGGSSYNEQFF. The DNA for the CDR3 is TGTGCCAGCAGGGAAACAGCGGGCGGGAGCTCCTACAATGAGCAGTTCTTC.

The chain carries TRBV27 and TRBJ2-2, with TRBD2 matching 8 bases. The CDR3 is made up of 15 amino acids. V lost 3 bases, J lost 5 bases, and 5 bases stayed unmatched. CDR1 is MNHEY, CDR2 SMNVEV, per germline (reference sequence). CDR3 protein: CASSLEAGGTGELFF. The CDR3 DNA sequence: TGTGCCAGCAGTTTGGAGGCGGGAGGAACCGGGGAGCTGTTTTTT.

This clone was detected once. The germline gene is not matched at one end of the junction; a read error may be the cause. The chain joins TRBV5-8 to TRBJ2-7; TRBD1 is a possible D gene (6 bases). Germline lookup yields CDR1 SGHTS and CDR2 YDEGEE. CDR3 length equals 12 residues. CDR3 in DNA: TGTGCCAGCAGCTTGGGGAACAGGGATAGAAACTTC. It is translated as CASSLGNRDRNF.

The CDR3 DNA follows: TGTGCCAGCAGTCGGGGACAGGAGAATTCACCCCTCCACTTT. Its protein product is CASSRGQENSPLHF. This chain connects TRBV19 to TRBJ1-6, with 8 bases aligning to TRBD1. Trimming at V came to 9 bases and at J to 7 bases, leaving 8 bases not matched to a gene. This CDR3 has 14 residues. Germline assignment: CDR1 LNHDA and CDR2 SQIVND (reference sequence).

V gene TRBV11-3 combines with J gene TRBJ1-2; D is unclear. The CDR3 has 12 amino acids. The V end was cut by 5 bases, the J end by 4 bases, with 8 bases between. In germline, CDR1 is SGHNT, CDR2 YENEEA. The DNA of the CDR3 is TGTGCCAGCAGCCCGACTGGCTATGGCTACACCTTC. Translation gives CASSPTGYGYTF.

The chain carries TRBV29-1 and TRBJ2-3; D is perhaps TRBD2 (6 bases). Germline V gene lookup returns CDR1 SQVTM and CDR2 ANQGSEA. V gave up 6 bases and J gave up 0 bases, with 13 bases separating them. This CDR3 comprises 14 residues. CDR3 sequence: CSVTGTPSTDTQYF. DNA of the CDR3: TGCAGCGTGACCGGGACTCCCAGCACAGATACGCAGTATTTT.